This T cell receptor beta chain originates from a study of CD8 T cells in ankylosing spondylitis. Study observations and caveats: For ankylosing spondylitis blood, a TCR beta motif of under ten highly homologous variants appeared characteristic.

TCRdb used MiXCR to reprocess the 5' RACE reads, holding one entry per CDR3 protein. The profile shows hundreds of thousands of distinct CDR3 sequences, approximately 12% of them singletons. Points on this clonotype: Its antigen is still unknown.

The CDR3 sequence is 14 residues long. Per the germline V gene, CDR1 is SGDLS and CDR2 is YYNGEE. Trimming cost V 0 bases and J 9 bases, with 13 bases left between them. The chain recombines TRBV9 with TRBJ2-1, with D maybe TRBD1 (6 bases). The sequencing input was blood, either unsorted or a sorted T cell fraction (not recorded which). The receptor comes from a male donor with ankylosing spondylitis. The CDR3 here is CASSVGGPGPEQFF. CDR3 sequence (DNA): TGTGCCAGCAGCGTAGGGGGGCCCGGCCCTGAGCAGTTCTTC. The full variable domain, its missing parts supplied by reference TRBV9 and TRBJ2-1, is DSGVTQTPKHLITATGQRVTLRCSPRSGDLSVYWYQQSLDQGLQFLIQYYNGEERAKGNILERFSAQQFPDLHSELNLSSLELGDSALYFCASSVGGPGPEQFFGPGTRLTVL.